One sample yielded the 26 T cell receptor beta chains listed below, sequenced in a study of OX40 agonist ivuxolimab in advanced cancers. Sequenced by immunoSEQ multiplex PCR; TCRdb stores in-frame clones only, minus some. The sample carries tens of thousands of clones, 80% to 90% recorded once. Source: CD4+ or CD8+ T cells sorted from blood, taken in a trial of the OX40 agonist ivuxolimab. The receptors come from an adult with an advanced solid tumor such as melanoma, head and neck, liver or kidney cancer.

The gene calls are TRBV18 and TRBJ1-1; D is possibly TRBD1 (6 bases). This CDR3 spans 18 amino acids. The V and J ends lost 4 bases and 3 bases respectively, with 24 bases between them. The germline CDR1 and CDR2 sequences are KGHSH and LQKENI. CDR3 in DNA: TGTGCCAGCTCACACTCCGGGCAGGGGCTGCGCGGGGACACTGAAGCTTTCTTT. Encoded protein: CASSHSGQGLRGDTEAFF. The variable domain in full, with the rest retrieved from reference TRBV18 and TRBJ1-1, is NAGVMQNPRHLVRRRGQEARLRCSPMKGHSHVYWYRQLPEEGLKFMVYLQKENIIDESGMPKERFSAEFPKEGPSILRIQQVVRGDSAAYFCASSHSGQGLRGDTEAFFGQGTRLTVV.

A word on this clone: One end of the junction does not line up with germline, which may come from a read error. The V and J genes are TRBV29-1 and TRBJ2-2; D call uncertain. The CDR3 contains 11 residues. Germline V gives CDR1 SQVTM, CDR2 ANQGSEA. CDR3 nucleotides: TGCAGCGTAGAAGACACCGGGGAGCTGTTTTTT. The encoded protein is CSVEDTGELFF.

The J gene is TRBJ2-1, the V gene TRBV4-3, with a weak D call TRBD1 (5 bases). Germline CDR1 LGHNA, CDR2 YSLEER. The CDR3 has 14 residues. The V gene lost 0 bases and the J gene lost 13 bases, with 16 bases spanning the gap. For the CDR3, the DNA is TGCGCCAGCAGCCAAGACGGTGCAGGGCCTTTCCAGTTCTTC. This encodes CASSQDGAGPFQFF.

The chain carries TRBV7-6 and TRBJ1-4; maybe TRBD1 (6 bases). The CDR3 extends over 14 amino acids. CDR1 SGHVS and CDR2 FNYEAQ come from the germline V gene. Trimming removed 2 bases at V and 13 bases at J, with 17 bases between. CDR3 nucleotide sequence: TGTGCCAGCAGCTTATTACAACAGGGCGGGAGACTGTTTTTT. It codes for CASSLLQQGGRLFF.

In the case of this clone: Other DNA sequences in this sample translate to the same CDR3. The J gene is TRBJ2-7, the V gene TRBV7-6; 7 nucleotides align to TRBD1. Germline CDR1 reads SGHVS; CDR2 reads FNYEAQ. The CDR3 has 14 residues. With V trimmed by 1 base and J by 2 bases, 2 bases remained unmatched. CDR3 DNA sequence: TGTGCCAGCAGCTTAGGACAGGGCGCCTACGAGCAGTACTTC. It codes for CASSLGQGAYEQYF.

This clone was detected a few times. This chain joins TRBV13 and TRBJ2-2; D gene unclear. This CDR3 is built from 13 residues. Germline V lookup: CDR1 PRHDT, CDR2 FYEKMQ (reference sequence). Trimming left V 5 bases short and J 0 bases short, with 4 bases between. The CDR3 sequence is CASSTTNTGELFF. The CDR3 nucleotides read TGTGCCAGCAGCACCACGAACACCGGGGAGCTGTTTTTT.

J is TRBJ2-1 and V is TRBV29-1; 10 bases align to TRBD2. This CDR3 region has 10 residues. V was clipped by 7 bases and J by 14 bases; unmatched bases: 5. The germline V gene encodes CDR1 SQVTM and CDR2 ANQGSEA. For the CDR3, the DNA is TGCAGCGCCGTAGCGGGGGGTGAGTTCTTC. Its protein is CSAVAGGEFF.

The rearrangement joins TRBV15 to TRBJ2-7; maybe TRBD1 (6 bases). The ends were cut back, 4 bases at V and 1 base at J, with 11 bases in the middle. Germline CDR1 is LNHNV and CDR2 is YYDKDF (reference sequence). The CDR3 is 14 amino acids. CDR3: CATSTPGVSYEQYF. In DNA, the CDR3 is TGTGCCACCAGCACCCCAGGGGTGTCCTACGAGCAGTACTTC. Based on the CDR3 plus reference TRBV15 and TRBJ2-7, the full variable domain is DAMVIQNPRYQVTQFGKPVTLSCSQTLNHNVMYWYQQKSSQAPKLLFHYYDKDFNNEADTPDNFQSRRPNTSFCFLDIRSPGLGDTAMYLCATSTPGVSYEQYFGPGTRLTVT.

This clone showed up just once. CDR3 loop: CAISDSRGGETQYF. DNA for the CDR3: TGTGCCATCAGTGACTCTCGAGGGGGAGAGACCCAGTACTTC. The genes are TRBV10-3 and TRBJ2-7; the D gene is possibly TRBD1 (6 bases). The tail of the sequence fits TRBJ2-5 better, so the J call may be wrong. The CDR3 spans 14 residues. Looked up from germline, CDR1 is ENHRY and CDR2 is SYGVKD.

V and J are TRBV30 and TRBJ1-1; D gene uncertain. CDR1 and CDR2 from the germline V gene are GTSNPN and SVGIG (reference sequence). The CDR3 totals 13 residues. Trimming pared 4 bases from V and 0 bases from J, leaving 9 bases between. CDR3 region: CAWNPGVNTEAFF. The CDR3 DNA is TGTGCCTGGAACCCCGGAGTGAACACTGAAGCTTTCTTT.

The CDR3 is CASSLGTGEQYF. The CDR3 nucleotides read TGTGCCAGCAGTCTAGGGACGGGCGAGCAGTACTTC. The chain uses TRBV28 and TRBJ2-7, with D perhaps matching TRBD1 or TRBD2 (5 bases each). V was shortened by 5 bases and J by 6 bases, with 11 bases between the two germline ends. Germline CDR1 MDHEN, CDR2 SYDVKM. The CDR3 length is 12 residues.

The chain combines TRBV6-5 with TRBJ1-5; D may be TRBD1 (5 bases). Germline V gives CDR1 MNHEY, CDR2 SVGAGI. CDR3 length: 12 amino acids. Between the trimmed V and J ends, which lost 8 bases and 4 bases, there was a span of 9 bases. The CDR3 sequence: CASGDGNQPQHF. CDR3 nucleotides: TGTGCCAGCGGGGACGGGAATCAGCCCCAGCATTTT.

This chain links TRBV7-9 with TRBJ2-1; TRBD2 is a possible D gene (6 bases). This CDR3 contains 17 residues. The V end was cut by 3 bases, the J end by 7 bases, with 22 bases between. Germline V gene sequence: CDR1 SEHNR, CDR2 FQNEAQ (reference sequence). The CDR3 is CASSLRTSQGGKNEQFF. Written as DNA, the CDR3 is TGTGCCAGCAGCTTGCGGACTTCCCAGGGAGGCAAAAATGAGCAGTTCTTC.

J is TRBJ2-5 and V is TRBV7-9, with TRBD2 matching 10 bases. The V and J ends lost 1 base and 5 bases, in that order; junction bases with no gene match: 7. Germline-derived CDR1 and CDR2 are SEHNR and FQNEAQ (reference sequence). The CDR3 contains 16 residues. As DNA, the CDR3 is TGTGCCAGCAGCTTAGATCGGCTAGCGGGAGTGGAGACCCAGTACTTC. Translating gives CASSLDRLAGVETQYF.

This rearrangement joins TRBV27 to TRBJ1-2, with D tentatively TRBD1 (5 bases). The CDR3 length is 13 residues. V lost 0 bases and J lost 6, with 8 bases in between. CDR1 and CDR2 from the germline V gene are MNHEY and SMNVEV (reference sequence). The CDR3 nucleotides read TGTGCCAGCAGTTTATCGGCAGGGAATGGCTACACCTTC. Its protein is CASSLSAGNGYTF.

This chain connects TRBV7-2 to TRBJ2-7; D is possibly TRBD1 (6 bases). The V gene's germline CDR1 is SGHTA and CDR2 FQGNSA. Trimming took 5 bases from V and 4 from J, leaving 18 bases between them. CDR3 length: 15 residues. The DNA for the CDR3 is TGTGCCAGCAGCGGAGGTTACAGGGCGGAATACGAGCAGTACTTC. Translating it yields CASSGGYRAEYEQYF.

The CDR3 nucleotides are TGTGCCAGCAGTCCGACTAGCGGGGCAAACACAGATACGCAGTATTTT. The encoded protein is CASSPTSGANTDTQYF. The chain couples TRBV27 to TRBJ2-3; 11 positions agree with TRBD2. V shed 5 bases, J shed 2 bases, and the junction held 6 bases outside the gene matches. This CDR3 has 16 residues. Germline V gives CDR1 MNHEY, CDR2 SMNVEV (reference sequence).

In its sample, this clone ranks as medium-sized. The chain recombines TRBV19 with TRBJ1-2, with D perhaps matching TRBD1 (5 bases). Per germline, CDR1 LNHDA and CDR2 SQIVND (reference sequence). The CDR3 length is 11 residues. V was shortened by 6 bases and J by 7 bases, with 9 bases between the two germline ends. Here the CDR3 DNA reads TGTGCCAGTAGGTACGGGGCTGGCTACACCTTC. This sequence encodes CASRYGAGYTF.

The chain has TRBV28 and TRBJ2-7; 7 positions match TRBD1. Germline assignment: CDR1 MDHEN and CDR2 SYDVKM. The CDR3 length is 21 residues. Unmatched junction bases numbered 24, after V lost 1 base and J lost 3 bases. CDR3 sequence (DNA): TGTGCCAGCAGTTTATTAGTGTATCCGGAAGGGGGCACCTTTTTCGGCTACGAGCAGTACTTC. Translating it yields CASSLLVYPEGGTFFGYEQYF.

This clone was seen once. J is TRBJ1-5 and V is TRBV19; perhaps TRBD1 as D (5 bases). The CDR3 has 13 amino acids. The germline gives CDR1 LNHDA, CDR2 SQIVND (reference sequence). Trimming took off 5 bases at V and 2 bases at J, with 7 bases between the two ends. CDR3 nucleotides: TGTGCCAGTAGTCAGGGCGGCAATCAGCCCCAGCATTTT. It codes for CASSQGGNQPQHF.

The gene calls are TRBV18 and TRBJ2-7; TRBD2 might be the D (6 bases). There are 14 residues in the CDR3. V was pared by 3 bases and J by 6 bases, with 15 bases between. Germline assignment: CDR1 KGHSH and CDR2 LQKENI. The CDR3 nucleotides are TGTGCCAGCTCACCCTCGGACGGGAGTGTCGAGCAGTACTTC. This translates into CASSPSDGSVEQYF.

The chain recombines TRBV28 with TRBJ1-1; D ambiguous. This CDR3 is 14 amino acids long. Trimming removed 6 bases at V and 1 base at J, with 12 bases between. Germline V CDR1 and CDR2: MDHEN, SYDVKM. The CDR3 nucleotides read TGTGCCAGCAGCCTATGGACCTCGAACACTGAAGCTTTCTTT. Translation gives CASSLWTSNTEAFF.

The genes are TRBV9 and TRBJ1-2; 7 bases match TRBD1. The V gene's germline CDR1 is SGDLS and CDR2 YYNGEE. The CDR3 has 16 amino acids. V was clipped by 3 bases and J by 7 bases; unmatched bases: 15. The CDR3 DNA reads as TGTGCCAGCAGCGCCCCGGGACAGTCCGCCGGCGGTGGCTACACCTTC. As protein: CASSAPGQSAGGGYTF.

This clone was detected once. J is TRBJ1-5 and V is TRBV19; D remains ambiguous. V lost 0 bases to trimming and J lost 5 bases, with 5 bases between them. This CDR3 is built from 13 residues. Germline-derived CDR1 and CDR2 are LNHDA and SQIVND (reference sequence). The CDR3 here is CASSIDGYQPQHF. CDR3 DNA sequence: TGTGCCAGTAGTATAGATGGGTATCAGCCCCAGCATTTT.

This chain joins TRBV18 and TRBJ1-1; D unclear. The length of the CDR3 is 14 residues. CDR1 is KGHSH, CDR2 LQKENI, per germline. The V and J ends lost 3 bases and 0 bases respectively, with 8 bases between them. The CDR3 reads CASSPGSMNTEAFF. The CDR3 nucleotides read TGTGCCAGCTCACCGGGGTCCATGAACACTGAAGCTTTCTTT.

This chain joins TRBV18 and TRBJ2-1; 12 nucleotides line up with TRBD2. Germline values: CDR1 KGHSH, CDR2 LQKENI. J was trimmed by 2 bases and V by 6 bases; bases with no gene match: 5. The CDR3 contains 16 residues. CDR3 region: CASSLGLAGPYNEQFF. Here the CDR3 DNA reads TGTGCCAGCTCCCTGGGACTAGCGGGCCCCTACAATGAGCAGTTCTTC.